This is a list of T cell receptor beta chains from one sample in a study of cytomegalovirus exposure and HLA in healthy donors. Clones were sequenced by immunoSEQ multiplex PCR, and TCRdb holds only the in-frame ones, with some missing. Here the sample table reports over 70,000 clones. Input material: PBMCs. The source is a woman in her thirties or forties in good health and CMV-seropositive. The CDR3 runs from the conserved cysteine through the conserved F or W. The D gene is left open where the match is weak.

J gene | V gene | D gene | CDR3 length | CDR3 DNA | CDR3 protein
TRBJ1-1 | TRBV7-2 | TRBD1 | 14 | TGTGCCAGCAGCTTAGCCAGGGGGCAAACTGAAGCTTTCTTT | CASSLARGQTEAFF
TRBJ1-5 | TRBV5-1 | - | 14 | TGCGCCAGCAGCGCGGGTGGGCATAATCAGCCCCAGCATTTT | CASSAGGHNQPQHF
TRBJ2-5 | TRBV10-1 | TRBD2 | 20 | TGCGCCAGCAGTGAGTCGAGATGGCTAGCGGGAGTTCGGGTGGGAGAGACCCAGTACTTC | CASSESRWLAGVRVGETQYF
TRBJ1-5 | TRBV5-6 | TRBD1 | 13 | TGTGCCAGCAGCGTGGACAGGAATCAGCCCCAGCATTTT | CASSVDRNQPQHF
TRBJ1-4 | TRBV4-3 | - | 15 | TGCGCCAGCAGCCAAGTCGAGAGGAGGGATGAAAAACTGTTTTTT | CASSQVERRDEKLFF
TRBJ2-3 | TRBV18 | - | 14 | TGTGCCAGCTCACGGGCCAGAGGCACAGATACGCAGTATTTT | CASSRARGTDTQYF
TRBJ1-2 | TRBV18 | - | 16 | TGTGCCAGCTCACAAGGAACGGGTACCCTTGGCTATGGCTACACCTTC | CASSQGTGTLGYGYTF
TRBJ2-2 | TRBV5-6 | - | 16 | TGTGCCAGCAGCTTGGGTGGGAGATCGAACACCGGGGAGCTGTTTTTT | CASSLGGRSNTGELFF
TRBJ2-1 | TRBV5-1 | - | 13 | TGCGCCAGCAGCTTGCCTTCGGAGAATGAGCAGTTCTTC | CASSLPSENEQFF
TRBJ1-2 | TRBV5-4 | TRBD1 | 15 | TGTGCCAGCAGCTCAGGCAGAGGGGGCGCCTATGGCTACACCTTC | CASSSGRGGAYGYTF
TRBJ2-6 | TRBV9 | - | 19 | TGTGCCAGCAGCGTCCAGGCCCTCACGTCCTATTCTGGGGCCAACGTCCTGACTTTC | CASSVQALTSYSGANVLTF
TRBJ1-2 | TRBV6-1 | - | 15 | TGTGCCAGCAGCTTCGACAGACCCTCAAACTATGGCTACACCTTC | CASSFDRPSNYGYTF
TRBJ2-7 | TRBV28 | TRBD1 | 16 | TGTGCCAGCAGTTTCGCCCCGGACAGGGGCTTCCACGAGCAGTACTTC | CASSFAPDRGFHEQYF
TRBJ2-5 | TRBV5-6 | - | 14 | TGTGCCAGCAGCTCGGCCCCAGCGGGCGAGACCCAGTACTTC | CASSSAPAGETQYF
TRBJ1-4 | TRBV2 | - | 11 | TGTGCCACGGGGGGAAATGAAAAACTGTTTTTT | CATGGNEKLFF
TRBJ1-6 | TRBV27 | TRBD1 | 15 | TGTGCCAGCTCCTCTGACAGGGGAGGGAATTCACCCCTCCACTTT | CASSSDRGGNSPLHF
TRBJ2-2 | TRBV9 | - | 13 | TGTGCCAGCAGCGTAGTCATCACCGGGGAGCTGTTTTTT | CASSVVITGELFF
TRBJ1-1 | TRBV5-6 | - | 14 | TGTGCCAGCAGCTTTACAGGAGGGGACACTGAAGCTTTCTTT | CASSFTGGDTEAFF
TRBJ1-1 | TRBV2 | - | 13 | TGTGCCAGCAGTGAGGGGTGGGCGGGGAAAGCTTTCTTT | CASSEGWAGKAFF
TRBJ2-7 | TRBV5-5 | TRBD2 | 16 | TGTGCCAGCAGCCTTGGACCTAGCGGGGGGCTCTACGAGCAGTACTTC | CASSLGPSGGLYEQYF
TRBJ2-1 | TRBV11-2 | TRBD2 | 14 | TGTGCCAGCAGCTTAAGAACTAGCGGACATGAGCAGTTCTTC | CASSLRTSGHEQFF
TRBJ2-7 | TRBV7-2 | TRBD1 | 15 | TGTGCCAGCAGCTTGTCCGGGACAGGGGGTCACGAGCAGTACTTC | CASSLSGTGGHEQYF
TRBJ1-4 | TRBV7-9 | - | 12 | TGTGCCAGCAGCTTTGGGGGCGAAAAACTGTTTTTT | CASSFGGEKLFF
TRBJ2-2 | TRBV7-3 | - | 17 | TGTGCCAGCAGCTTGGGGAGGCGGGGGCAAAACACCGGGGAGCTGTTTTTT | CASSLGRRGQNTGELFF
TRBJ2-2 | TRBV7-8 | TRBD1 | 17 | TGTGCCAGCAGCTTACCCCGACAGGGGGCGGGCACCGGGGAGCTGTTTTTT | CASSLPRQGAGTGELFF
TRBJ2-1 | TRBV7-9 | - | 15 | TGTGCCAGCAGCTTCCTTAGGGAGTCGGGGAATGAGCAGTTCTTC | CASSFLRESGNEQFF
TRBJ1-6 | TRBV20-1 | - | 11 | TGCAGTGCTAGTCGGGGTTCACCCCTCCACTTT | CSASRGSPLHF
TRBJ2-2 | TRBV6-4 | TRBD2 | 16 | TGTGCCAGCAGTGACTCCGGGACTAGCGACACCGGGGAGCTGTTTTTT | CASSDSGTSDTGELFF
TRBJ2-2 | TRBV11-3 | TRBD1 | 15 | TGTGCCAGCAGCTCTGACAGGGGGAACACCGGGGAGCTGTTTTTT | CASSSDRGNTGELFF
TRBJ1-1 | TRBV5-4 | TRBD1 | 17 | TGTGCCAGCAGCCCGGGAGGATGGACAGGGGGCGGGACTGAAGCTTTCTTT | CASSPGGWTGGGTEAFF
TRBJ2-3 | TRBV6-4 | TRBD2 | 15 | TGTGCCAGCAGTGACAGCGGGAGGGCCACAGATACGCAGTATTTT | CASSDSGRATDTQYF
TRBJ1-5 | TRBV19 | TRBD1 | 14 | TGTGCCAGCATGGGACAGAGAGAAGATCAGCCCCAGCATTTT | CASMGQREDQPQHF
TRBJ2-7 | TRBV7-9 | - | 15 | TGTGCCACCAAGTCCGGGGGGCGAGGCAGTAACGAGCAGTACTTC | CATKSGGRGSNEQYF
TRBJ1-2 | TRBV28 | - | 13 | TGTGCCAGCAGGTCATCAGAGGCCTATGGCTACACCTTC | CASRSSEAYGYTF
TRBJ2-7 | TRBV5-1 | - | 15 | TGCGCCAGCAGCTTGGGGACTTCGCCCGGGGACGAGCAGTACTTC | CASSLGTSPGDEQYF
TRBJ1-3 | TRBV18 | - | 16 | TGTGCCAGCTCACCATCAGGGCGTCAAACTGGAAACACCATATATTTT | CASSPSGRQTGNTIYF
TRBJ2-3 | TRBV5-6 | - | 15 | TGTGCCAGCAGCCCGGACTGGAGAAGCACAGATACGCAGTATTTT | CASSPDWRSTDTQYF
TRBJ2-7 | TRBV7-8 | - | 16 | TGTGCCAGCAGCTTAGCCTTGCACCAGGCGGGCTACGAGCAGTACTTC | CASSLALHQAGYEQYF
TRBJ2-7 | TRBV18 | - | 17 | TGTGCCAGCTCACGAAGCGCTTTGAGGACAGTCTCCTACGAGCAGTACTTC | CASSRSALRTVSYEQYF
TRBJ2-7 | TRBV7-2 | TRBD1 | 16 | TGTGCCAGCACAATATCAAGGGGGACAGCCTCCTACGAGCAGTACTTC | CASTISRGTASYEQYF
TRBJ2-3 | TRBV5-4 | TRBD2 | 16 | TGTGCCAGCAGCTTGTCTAGCGGGGGGGCGACAGATACGCAGTATTTT | CASSLSSGGATDTQYF
TRBJ1-2 | TRBV6-5 | TRBD1 | 11 | TGTGCCAGCACCCCCGGACAGGGATACACCTTC | CASTPGQGYTF
TRBJ2-7 | TRBV19 | TRBD1 | 15 | TGTGCCAGTAGCAGCGACAGGGACGGCTCCTACGAGCAGTACTTC | CASSSDRDGSYEQYF
TRBJ2-5 | TRBV5-1 | - | 15 | TGCGCCAGCAGCGTTACAGGGTTTTACCAAGAGACCCAGTACTTC | CASSVTGFYQETQYF
TRBJ1-3 | TRBV6-6 | TRBD1 | 14 | TGTGCCAGTTCCGGGACAGGGACTGGAAACACCATATATTTT | CASSGTGTGNTIYF
TRBJ1-6 | TRBV23-1 | - | 18 | TGCGCCAGCAGTCAATCGCAGAGGGCGGAAGGCGGCCATTCACCCCTCCACTTT | CASSQSQRAEGGHSPLHF
TRBJ2-2 | TRBV21-1 | - | 18 | TGTGCCAGCAGCAAACCCGGGACAGGGGAACTTGAGGTCCGGGAGCTGTTTTTT | CASSKPGTGELEVRELFF
TRBJ1-1 | TRBV27 | TRBD1 | 17 | TGTGCCAGCAGTTTATATTCAACAGGGGCCTCGAACACTGAAGCTTTCTTT | CASSLYSTGASNTEAFF
TRBJ1-2 | TRBV9 | TRBD1 | 15 | TGTGCCAGCAGCGCATCCGGGACAGAAAGGGATGGCTACACCTTC | CASSASGTERDGYTF
TRBJ2-3 | TRBV29-1 | TRBD2 | 14 | TGCAGCGTTTCTAGCGGGGGGGCCACAGATACGCAGTATTTT | CSVSSGGATDTQYF
TRBJ2-2 | TRBV6-5 | - | 15 | TGTGCCAGCTACTCGGGACACCTAGGCGCCGGGGAGCTGTTTTTT | CASYSGHLGAGELFF
TRBJ2-2 | TRBV9 | - | 15 | TGTGCCAGCAGCGTAACTGGAGCTAACACCGGGGAGCTGTTTTTT | CASSVTGANTGELFF
TRBJ2-1 | TRBV6-6 | - | 13 | TGTGCCAGCAGTTACGAGCGGAACAATGAGCAGTTCTTC | CASSYERNNEQFF
TRBJ2-1 | TRBV4-2 | TRBD2 | 16 | TGTGCCAGCAGCCAAGCCTTAGCGGGGGATTACAATGAGCAGTTCTTC | CASSQALAGDYNEQFF
TRBJ2-2 | TRBV27 | - | 16 | TGTGCCAGCAGTTTCCAGGGGCAGCGAGGCACCGGGGAGCTGTTTTTT | CASSFQGQRGTGELFF
TRBJ1-1 | TRBV7-9 | TRBD1 | 17 | TGTGCCAGCAGCCGAACCGGGACAGGGGCTCTGAACACTGAAGCTTTCTTT | CASSRTGTGALNTEAFF
TRBJ2-7 | TRBV28 | - | 12 | TGTGCCAGCACGCCTACCACCTACGAGCAGTACTTC | CASTPTTYEQYF
TRBJ1-1 | TRBV27 | TRBD1 | 13 | TGTGCCAGCAGTCCCAGACAGGGGGCCGGGGCTTTCTTT | CASSPRQGAGAFF
TRBJ2-5 | TRBV28 | - | 14 | TGTGCCAGCAGTTCTGGGCCAGACCAAGAGACCCAGTACTTC | CASSSGPDQETQYF